The rows below give T cell receptor beta chains drawn from one sample of a study of blood T cell repertoires in COVID-19. Clones were sequenced by immunoSEQ multiplex PCR, and TCRdb holds only the in-frame ones, with some missing. Among roughly 280,000 clones listed, 88% were seen once. Input material: PBMCs or T cells enriched from blood (not recorded which). These receptors came from a woman in her forties or fifties who had recovered from COVID-19. Both conserved end residues are part of each CDR3. The order of the fields is CDR3 protein, CDR3 DNA, V gene, D gene, CDR3 length, J gene, clone size. D genes are given only for firm matches. Size tells how often a clone was seen (once, few, many) or the class of an expanded clone, and some rows leave it out.

cdr3_aa: CASSSNQGQRNTIYF
cdr3_nt: TGTGCCAGCAGTTCAAACCAGGGACAGAGAAACACCATATATTTT
v_call: TRBV28
d_call: TRBD1
cdr3_length: 15
j_call: TRBJ1-3
clone_size: few

cdr3_aa: CASSPSLGSSYNEQFF
cdr3_nt: TGTGCCAGCTCCCCCTCGCTAGGAAGCTCCTACAATGAGCAGTTCTTC
v_call: TRBV18
d_call: NA
cdr3_length: 16
j_call: TRBJ2-1
clone_size: NA

cdr3_aa: CAWSARTEMPQHF
cdr3_nt: TGTGCCTGGAGTGCCCGGACAGAAATGCCCCAGCATTTT
v_call: TRBV30
d_call: NA
cdr3_length: 13
j_call: TRBJ1-5
clone_size: few

cdr3_aa: CASSPLGAGGSRETQYF
cdr3_nt: TGTGCCAGCAGCCCGCTTGGGGCGGGAGGAAGTAGAGAGACCCAGTACTTC
v_call: TRBV7-2
d_call: TRBD2
cdr3_length: 17
j_call: TRBJ2-5
clone_size: few

cdr3_aa: CSVEDAGRGSTDTQYF
cdr3_nt: TGCAGCGTTGAAGATGCCGGGAGGGGGAGCACAGATACGCAGTATTTT
v_call: TRBV29-1
d_call: TRBD2
cdr3_length: 16
j_call: TRBJ2-3
clone_size: once

cdr3_aa: CASSEYRKQETQYF
cdr3_nt: TGTGCCAGCAGTGAATACAGGAAGCAAGAGACCCAGTACTTC
v_call: TRBV25-1
d_call: NA
cdr3_length: 14
j_call: TRBJ2-5
clone_size: NA

cdr3_aa: CATSDGGLAGSYNEQFF
cdr3_nt: TGTGCCACCAGTGATGGGGGACTAGCGGGTTCCTACAATGAGCAGTTCTTC
v_call: TRBV24-1
d_call: TRBD2
cdr3_length: 17
j_call: TRBJ2-1
clone_size: NA

cdr3_aa: CSAGSTEGYTF
cdr3_nt: TGCAGTGCTGGATCCACGGAGGGCTACACCTTC
v_call: TRBV20-1
d_call: NA
cdr3_length: 11
j_call: TRBJ1-2
clone_size: once

cdr3_aa: CASSTGHSEKLFF
cdr3_nt: TGTGCCAGCAGTACGGGACACAGTGAAAAACTGTTTTTT
v_call: TRBV5-6
d_call: NA
cdr3_length: 13
j_call: TRBJ1-4
clone_size: once

cdr3_aa: CASSLGAGGAGGDYEQYF
cdr3_nt: TGCGCCAGCAGCTTAGGGGCAGGGGGCGCAGGAGGGGACTACGAGCAGTACTTC
v_call: TRBV5-1
d_call: TRBD1
cdr3_length: 18
j_call: TRBJ2-7
clone_size: NA

cdr3_aa: CATSDSGGSPRQETQYF
cdr3_nt: TGTGCCACCAGTGATTCGGGGGGTAGCCCTCGCCAAGAGACCCAGTACTTC
v_call: TRBV24-1
d_call: TRBD2
cdr3_length: 17
j_call: TRBJ2-5
clone_size: NA

cdr3_aa: CASSSRRTSTDTQYF
cdr3_nt: TGTGCCAGCAGTTCCCGCAGGACTAGCACAGATACGCAGTATTTT
v_call: TRBV2
d_call: NA
cdr3_length: 15
j_call: TRBJ2-3
clone_size: NA

cdr3_aa: CASSLYRGGYGYTF
cdr3_nt: TGTGCCAGCAGTCTTTACAGGGGCGGCTATGGCTACACCTTC
v_call: TRBV2
d_call: TRBD1
cdr3_length: 14
j_call: TRBJ1-2
clone_size: once

cdr3_aa: CASRRGQGGFYNEQFF
cdr3_nt: TGTGCCAGCAGGCGGGGACAGGGCGGTTTCTACAATGAGCAGTTCTTC
v_call: TRBV27
d_call: TRBD1
cdr3_length: 16
j_call: TRBJ2-1
clone_size: NA

cdr3_aa: CASSSGREANYGYTF
cdr3_nt: TGTGCCAGCAGCTCCGGCAGGGAGGCTAACTATGGCTACACCTTC
v_call: TRBV5-4
d_call: NA
cdr3_length: 15
j_call: TRBJ1-2
clone_size: NA

cdr3_aa: CASSSFRSTGQNKFNQPQHF
cdr3_nt: TGTGCCAGCAGCTCCTTTCGATCTACTGGACAGAATAAGTTTAATCAGCCCCAGCATTTT
v_call: TRBV7-8
d_call: NA
cdr3_length: 20
j_call: TRBJ1-5
clone_size: NA